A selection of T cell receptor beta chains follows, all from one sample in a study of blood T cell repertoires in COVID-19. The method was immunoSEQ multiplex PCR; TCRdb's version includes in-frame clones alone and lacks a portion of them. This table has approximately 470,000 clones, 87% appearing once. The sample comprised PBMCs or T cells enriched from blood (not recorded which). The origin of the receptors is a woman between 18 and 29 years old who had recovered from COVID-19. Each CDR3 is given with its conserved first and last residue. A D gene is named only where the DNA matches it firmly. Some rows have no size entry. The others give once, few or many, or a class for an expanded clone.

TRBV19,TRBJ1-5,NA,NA,TGTGCCAGTACCCCCCGGGGGAACGGTCAGCCCCAGCATTTT,CASTPRGNGQPQHF
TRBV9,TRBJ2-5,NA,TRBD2,TGTGCCAGCAGCGCCGGGACTAGCGGCCAAGAGACCCAGTACTTC,CASSAGTSGQETQYF
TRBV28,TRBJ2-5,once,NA,TGTGCCAGCACCTCGGTAGAGACCCAGTACTTC,CASTSVETQYF
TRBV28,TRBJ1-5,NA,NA,TGTGCCAGCAGGCTGATAAGCTTAAATCAGCCCCAGCATTTT,CASRLISLNQPQHF
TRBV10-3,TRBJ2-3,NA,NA,TGTGCCATCAGTGAGCCGCGGGTTACAGATACGCAGTATTTT,CAISEPRVTDTQYF
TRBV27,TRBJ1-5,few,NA,TGTGCCAGCAGTGAAGGGGGAGGCAATCAGCCCCAGCATTTT,CASSEGGGNQPQHF
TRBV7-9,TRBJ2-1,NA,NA,TGTGCCAGCAGCCCAGAGGACATCTACAATGAGCAGTTCTTC,CASSPEDIYNEQFF
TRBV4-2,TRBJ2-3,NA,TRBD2,TGTGCCAGCAGCCAAAAGAGCGGGGGCCCCGGGGATACGCAGTATTTT,CASSQKSGGPGDTQYF
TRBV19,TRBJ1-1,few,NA,TGTGCCAGTAGCCTACTAGATATTAACACTGAAGCTTTCTTT,CASSLLDINTEAFF
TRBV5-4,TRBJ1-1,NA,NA,TGTGCCAGCAGCCGAGAGGGACTGATGAACACTGAAGCTTTCTTT,CASSREGLMNTEAFF
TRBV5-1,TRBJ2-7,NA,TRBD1,TGCGCCAGCAGCTTGCGTGAGGGGGCGGGCGAGCAGTACTTC,CASSLREGAGEQYF
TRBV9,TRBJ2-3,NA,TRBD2,TGTGCCAGCAGCGTGGGCCGGCTGGGACTAGCAGGAGATACGCAGTATTTT,CASSVGRLGLAGDTQYF
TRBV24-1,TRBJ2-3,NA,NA,TGTGCCACCAGTGATGGGAGGACTAGCACAGATACGCAGTATTTT,CATSDGRTSTDTQYF
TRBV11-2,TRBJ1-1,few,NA,TGTGCCAGCAGCTTATGGAGCACTGAAGCTTTCTTT,CASSLWSTEAFF
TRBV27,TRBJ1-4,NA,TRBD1,TGTGCCAGCAGGCCCGGGGACAGATTAAATGAAAAACTGTTTTTT,CASRPGDRLNEKLFF
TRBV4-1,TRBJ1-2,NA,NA,TGCGCCAGCAGCCACCCCCTAGCGGGGCAAATTGGCTACACCTTC,CASSHPLAGQIGYTF